This entry lists 25 T cell receptor beta chains sequenced from one sample in a study of breast tumors, draining lymph nodes, adjacent tissues. TCRdb called the multiplex PCR reads again in MiXCR, with one record for every CDR3 protein. The sample has 130,000 or so distinct CDR3 sequences, around 24% seen once; the top ten hold about 2.4%. Axillary draining lymph nodes of breast cancer patients supplied the node samples. Sequenced sample: axillary lymph node tissue. The origin of the receptors is a female donor with breast cancer. Some clones in this sample may be carry-over from other donors' samples.

This clonotype was detected a few times. The rearrangement joins TRBV18 to TRBJ2-2, with TRBD1 matching 8 bases. Per the germline V gene, CDR1 is KGHSH and CDR2 is LQKENI. Trimming took 3 bases from V and 3 from J; bases not matched to a gene: 3. The CDR3 sequence is 15 residues long. The CDR3 loop is CASSPGQVDTGELFF. In DNA form, the CDR3 reads TGTGCCAGCTCACCGGGACAGGTCGACACCGGGGAGCTGTTTTTT. Full variable domain (rest looked up from reference TRBV18 and TRBJ2-2): NAGVMQNPRHLVRRRGQEARLRCSPMKGHSHVYWYRQLPEEGLKFMVYLQKENIIDESGMPKERFSAEFPKEGPSILRIQQVVRGDSAAYFCASSPGQVDTGELFFGEGSRLTVL.

In its sample, this clonotype was seen many times. CDR3 nucleotides: TGTGCCTGGAGTCCACGGGGGTGGGACAGGGGCCACGAGCAGTACTTC. Encoded protein: CAWSPRGWDRGHEQYF. The genes are TRBV30 and TRBJ2-7; 10 bases are a match to TRBD1. The CDR3 runs to 16 residues. CDR1 and CDR2 (germline): GTSNPN, SVGIG (reference sequence). J gave up 5 bases and V 2 bases, and 12 bases lay outside the gene matches.

This clonotype was counted at least ten times. The V gene is TRBV20-1, the J gene TRBJ2-3; D ambiguous. Trimming removed 4 bases from V and 2 bases from J, with 13 bases in between. The CDR3 consists of 14 residues. CDR1 and CDR2 from the germline V gene are DFQATT and SNEGSKA (reference sequence). CDR3 nucleotides: TGCAGTGCTAAGACTCCGGTGGCCACAGATACGCAGTATTTT. Residues: CSAKTPVATDTQYF.

This clonotype was observed at least ten times. The chain has TRBV3-1 and TRBJ2-7, with 8 bases lining up with TRBD2. Germline V gene lookup returns CDR1 LGHDT and CDR2 YNNKEL (reference sequence). V lost 4 bases to trimming and J lost 5 bases; unmatched junction nucleotides: 10. CDR3 length: 15 residues. The CDR3 loop reads CASSRTDGGADEQYF. CDR3 coding DNA: TGTGCCAGCAGCCGGACGGACGGGGGGGCCGACGAGCAGTACTTC.

This clonotype was detected many times. This chain links TRBV29-1 with TRBJ2-5; 7 bases align to TRBD1. The CDR3 is 12 amino acids. Germline V gene sequence: CDR1 SQVTM, CDR2 ANQGSEA. The ends lost 7 bases at V and 4 bases at J; junction bases unmatched: 6. The CDR3 region has the DNA TGCAGCGGGACACACAGGGGAGAGACCCAGTACTTC. Translating it yields CSGTHRGETQYF.

This clonotype was counted ten times or more. The J gene is TRBJ2-3, the V gene TRBV7-9; 8 nucleotides align to TRBD2. CDR3 length: 15 residues. The J segment lost 3 bases and the V segment lost 0 bases, leaving 2 bases of the junction unmatched. Germline assignment: CDR1 SEHNR and CDR2 FQNEAQ (reference sequence). The chain's CDR3 is CASSLASGKTDTQYF. In DNA, the CDR3 is TGTGCCAGCAGCTTAGCTAGCGGGAAAACAGATACGCAGTATTTT.

On this clonotype itself: The junction does not match germline at one end; this may be a read error. This chain uses TRBV7-2 with TRBJ2-3, with 9 bases lining up with TRBD1. Germline V CDR1 and CDR2: SGHTA, FQGNSA. The CDR3 totals 14 residues. CDR3 DNA: TGTGCCAGTAGCTTCGACAGGGGGGCAGATACGCAGTATTTT. Translation: CASSFDRGADTQYF.

This chain uses TRBV6-1 with TRBJ2-2, with 8 bases identical to TRBD2. J lost 0 bases, V lost 1 base, and 7 bases had no gene match. Germline-derived CDR1 and CDR2 are MNHNS and SASEGT. This CDR3 comprises 18 residues. The CDR3 sequence is CASSEVLAGLPNTGELFF. DNA for the CDR3: TGTGCCAGCAGTGAAGTGCTAGCGGGCCTGCCGAACACCGGGGAGCTGTTTTTT.

To note about this clonotype: This may be a read error: a much more frequent sequence differs by one nucleotide. The chain links TRBV3-1 to TRBJ2-7; D gene unclear. CDR3 length: 14 amino acids. Looked up from germline, CDR1 is LGHDT and CDR2 is YNNKEL (reference sequence). CDR3 sequence reads: CVSSRLKGSYEQYF. CDR3 coding DNA: TGTGTCAGCAGCCGCCTCAAGGGTTCCTACGAGCAGTACTTC.

The chain carries TRBV12-3 or TRBV12-4 and TRBJ2-2; D might be TRBD1 (6 bases). The CDR3 is 16 amino acids. V shed 7 bases and J shed 3 bases, with 18 bases lying between them. CDR3 in DNA: TGTGCCAGCACCCTAAAGACAGGCTATTACACCGGGGAGCTGTTTTTT. It is translated as CASTLKTGYYTGELFF.

This clonotype was found many times. This chain joins TRBV24-1 and TRBJ2-3; D is ambiguous. Deletions cut 2 bases from V and 2 bases from J, with 13 bases between. Germline CDR1 reads KGHDR; CDR2 reads SFDVKD. The CDR3 length is 16 residues. The chain's CDR3 is CATSDSRIRLTDTQYF. CDR3 nucleotides: TGTGCCACCAGTGATTCTAGGATCCGGCTCACAGATACGCAGTATTTT.

This clonotype was seen at least ten times. The rearrangement joins TRBV7-2 to TRBJ2-1; 12 bases are a match to TRBD2. J was trimmed by 0 bases and V by 5 bases; bases with no gene match: 17. The CDR3 contains 21 residues. CDR1 and CDR2 from the germline V gene are SGHTA and FQGNSA. CDR3 sequence: CASSTPRGGLAGWGSYNEQFF. The DNA of the CDR3 is TGTGCCAGCAGCACGCCACGCGGCGGACTAGCGGGATGGGGCTCCTACAATGAGCAGTTCTTC.

A note on this clonotype: A read error may explain this, as a much larger clone is one base away. This chain uses TRBV6-6 with TRBJ2-3; D gene ambiguous. Germline V gene data show CDR1 as MNHNY and CDR2 as SVGAGI (reference sequence). V shed 7 bases and J shed 4 bases, with 9 bases lying between them. This CDR3 region has 12 residues. CDR3 nucleotides: TGTGCCAGCACGGCCAGCGCAGATACGCAGTATTTT. Protein: CASTASADTQYF.

About this clonotype itself: A read error is possible here, since a much larger clone lies one base away. V and J are TRBV5-4 and TRBJ2-2; perhaps TRBD2 as D (5 bases). Germline-derived CDR1 and CDR2 are SGHNT and YYREEE (reference sequence). The CDR3 is 16 residues long. Trimming cost V 4 bases and J 7 bases, with 20 bases left between them. DNA for the CDR3: TGTGCCAGCAGCGCCACTCAAGACGTACGGGGCGGGGAGCTGTTTTTT. It is translated as CASSATQDVRGGELFF.

This clonotype was counted ten times or more. V usage is TRBV19 and J usage is TRBJ2-5; 10 nucleotides match TRBD2. The germline gives CDR1 LNHDA, CDR2 SQIVND (reference sequence). The CDR3 has 16 amino acids. J was trimmed by 4 bases and V by 4 bases; bases with no gene match: 9. The CDR3 coding sequence is TGTGCCAGTAGTACAGGGACTAGCGTCGTATTAGAGACCCAGTACTTC. This encodes CASSTGTSVVLETQYF.

This clonotype was recorded at least ten times. The rearrangement joins TRBV2 to TRBJ1-5, with D possibly matching TRBD1 (5 bases). CDR1 and CDR2 from the germline V gene are SNHLY and FYNNEI. CDR3 size: 11 residues. The germline V and J ends were trimmed by 6 bases and 9 bases, with 9 bases remaining between them. CDR3 nucleotides: TGTGCCAGCAGGGACGGGGGGCCCCAGCATTTT. It codes for CASRDGGPQHF.

Note on this clonotype: It may be a read error: a sequence one base away is much more abundant. Because the CDR3 is missing its conserved closing phenylalanine or tryptophan, this is likely a read error. V is TRBV5-5 and J is TRBJ2-1; the match to TRBD2 covers 9 bases. The CDR3 extends over 16 amino acids. V shed 3 bases, J shed 5 bases, and the junction held 9 bases outside the gene matches. Looked up from germline, CDR1 is SGHKS and CDR2 is YYEKEE (reference sequence). The CDR3 sequence is CASSSASGRPNNEQFS. The CDR3, as DNA: TGTGCCAGCAGCTCCGCCAGCGGGAGGCCAAACAATGAGCAGTTCTCC.

This clonotype was picked up many times. The genes are TRBV19 and TRBJ2-7; 9 bases map to TRBD1. The J segment lost 4 bases and the V segment lost 0 bases, leaving 4 bases of the junction unmatched. This CDR3 comprises 15 residues. Germline assignment: CDR1 LNHDA and CDR2 SQIVND (reference sequence). The CDR3: CASSIDGTGFYEQYF. The CDR3 DNA follows: TGTGCCAGTAGTATAGACGGGACAGGGTTTTACGAGCAGTACTTC.

The sample holds a few counts of this clonotype. A clone one base away is much larger, so this may be a read error. The CDR3 loop reads CASSSGLAGGGAKTQYF. The CDR3 DNA sequence: TGTGCCAGCAGCTCCGGACTAGCGGGAGGTGGAGCCAAGACCCAGTACTTC. The V call is TRBV6-5, the J call TRBJ2-5; 14 bases map to TRBD2. The CDR3 spans 17 residues. Germline V gives CDR1 MNHEY, CDR2 SVGAGI. The J segment lost 6 bases and the V segment lost 6 bases, leaving 12 bases of the junction unmatched.

This clonotype was detected only a few times. A much larger clone lies one base from this, so it may be a read error. The V gene is TRBV6-1, the J gene TRBJ2-1; D is uncertain. CDR3 size: 12 residues. V lost 2 bases to trimming and J lost 3 bases, with 2 bases between them. Germline CDR1 is MNHNS and CDR2 is SASEGT. The CDR3 nucleotides read TGTGCCAGCAGTGAACACTACAATGAGCAGTTCTTC. This translates into CASSEHYNEQFF.

The J gene is TRBJ2-7, the V gene TRBV19; 11 bases are shared with TRBD1. CDR3 length: 17 amino acids. Germline values: CDR1 LNHDA, CDR2 SQIVND (reference sequence). Unmatched junction bases numbered 10, after V lost 4 bases and J lost 2 bases. CDR3 residues: CASSSGTGGEGAYEQYF. The CDR3 nucleotides read TGTGCCAGTAGTAGCGGGACAGGGGGAGAGGGGGCCTACGAGCAGTACTTC.

This clonotype showed up many times. The V call is TRBV5-1, the J call TRBJ2-6; D remains ambiguous. The CDR3 covers 14 residues. The V and J ends lost 4 bases and 2 bases respectively, with 7 bases between them. Germline V gene data show CDR1 as SGHRS and CDR2 as YFSETQ. The DNA for the CDR3 is TGCGCCAGCAGCCCCGTGGCTGGGGCCAACGTCCTGACTTTC. It codes for CASSPVAGANVLTF.

There are many counts of this clonotype. The chain combines TRBV29-1 with TRBJ2-1, with 8 nucleotides matching TRBD2. Germline lookup yields CDR1 SQVTM and CDR2 ANQGSEA. The CDR3 length is 14 residues. V trimming: 7 bases; J trimming: 7 bases; junction bases outside the gene matches: 12. The CDR3 spells CSAARGTSFNEQFF. In nucleotides, the CDR3 is TGCAGCGCCGCTCGGGGGACTAGTTTTAATGAGCAGTTCTTC.

This clonotype was seen more than once but under ten times. V usage is TRBV30 and J usage is TRBJ1-2; D is possibly TRBD1 (6 bases). The CDR3 covers 15 residues. From germline, CDR1 is GTSNPN and CDR2 SVGIG (reference sequence). The V end lost 0 bases, the J end lost 4 bases, and 15 bases lay between the germline ends. The CDR3 DNA reads TGTGCCTGGAGTGTACGTAAAGGGACAATCTATGGCTACACCTTC. Translation: CAWSVRKGTIYGYTF.

This clonotype was picked up many times. The V and J genes are TRBV25-1 and TRBJ2-3; D uncertain. There are 16 residues in the CDR3. Between the trimmed V and J ends, which lost 2 bases and 0 bases, there was a span of 12 bases. Germline V CDR1 and CDR2: MGHDK, SYGVNS. The CDR3 bases are TGTGCCAGCAGTGAAGTCTCGGATTCTAGCACAGATACGCAGTATTTT. Protein sequence: CASSEVSDSSTDTQYF.